Below are 16 T cell receptor beta chains sequenced from a single sample in a study of cytomegalovirus exposure and HLA in healthy donors. 60 Vbeta and 13 Jbeta primers were used in PCR. Only in-frame clones appear in the TCRdb table, and some are missing; sequencing was by immunoSEQ multiplex PCR. The data contain fewer than 250,000 clones, about 80% of them singletons. Sequencing was carried out using PBMCs. The receptors stem from a woman aged 50 to 60 in good health and CMV-seropositive.

The gene calls are TRBV7-9 and TRBJ1-1; no reliable D call. The CDR3 runs 14 residues. Germline V gene data show CDR1 as SEHNR and CDR2 as FQNEAQ (reference sequence). V was trimmed by 6 bases and J by 0 bases, leaving 11 bases between them. CDR3 in amino acids: CASSRKRMNTEAFF. The CDR3 DNA sequence: TGTGCCAGCAGTCGAAAGAGAATGAACACTGAAGCTTTCTTT. The whole variable domain, remainder taken from reference TRBV7-9 and TRBJ1-1, is DTGVSQNPRHKITKRGQNVTFRCDPISEHNRLYWYRQTLGQGPEFLTYFQNEAQLEKSRLLSDRFSAERPKGSFSTLEIQRTEQGDSAMYLCASSRKRMNTEAFFGQGTRLTVV.

This clone was seen once. The chain links TRBV28 to TRBJ1-2; 8 bases fit TRBD1. V lost 4 bases, J lost 0 bases, and 7 bases stayed unmatched. The CDR3 contains 16 residues. Per the germline V gene, CDR1 is MDHEN and CDR2 is SYDVKM. The CDR3 is CASSSTGDWANYGYTF. The CDR3 DNA reads as TGTGCCAGCAGTTCGACAGGGGATTGGGCTAACTATGGCTACACCTTC.

This sequence joins TRBV4-3 and TRBJ1-1, with 7 positions matching TRBD1. Germline values: CDR1 LGHNA, CDR2 YSLEER. Trimming at V came to 0 bases and at J to 2 bases, leaving 6 bases not matched to a gene. There are 16 residues in the CDR3. This CDR3 reads CASSQEPGQLNTEAFF. The DNA for the CDR3 is TGCGCCAGCAGCCAAGAACCGGGACAGCTAAACACTGAAGCTTTCTTT.

This chain connects TRBV6-5 to TRBJ1-2; perhaps TRBD1 as D (5 bases). The CDR3 runs to 12 residues. The ends were cut back, 2 bases at V and 8 bases at J, with 9 bases in the middle. Germline V gene data show CDR1 as MNHEY and CDR2 as SVGAGI. CDR3 DNA: TGTGCCAGCAGTTACAAAGGGGCCGGCTACACCTTC. Protein product: CASSYKGAGYTF.

This rearrangement joins TRBV7-6 to TRBJ2-5; TRBD2 is a possible D gene (6 bases). V lost 1 base and J 5 bases, leaving 14 bases between the germline ends. This CDR3 is 15 amino acids long. Germline V CDR1 and CDR2: SGHVS, FNYEAQ. As DNA, the CDR3 is TGTGCCAGCAGCTTAGGCGTCTACCGGGGGGAGACCCAGTACTTC. Amino acid sequence: CASSLGVYRGETQYF.

The CDR3 nucleotides are TGCGCCAGCAGCCAAGACAGTTCCTACGAGCAGTACTTC. It translates to CASSQDSSYEQYF. The chain links TRBV4-1 to TRBJ2-7, with D unresolved. Between the trimmed V and J ends, which lost 0 bases and 1 base, there was a span of 4 bases. Per the germline V gene, CDR1 is MGHRA and CDR2 is YSYEKL. The CDR3 is 13 amino acids.

The chain uses TRBV5-4 and TRBJ2-3, with D perhaps matching TRBD1 (5 bases). Germline loops: CDR1 SGHNT, CDR2 YYREEE (reference sequence). The CDR3 is 15 residues long. V lost 0 bases to trimming and J lost 0 bases, with 8 bases between them. CDR3 in amino acids: CASSLAGISTDTQYF. The CDR3 bases are TGTGCCAGCAGCTTGGCAGGGATTAGCACAGATACGCAGTATTTT.

The V and J genes are TRBV5-1 and TRBJ1-3, with D perhaps matching TRBD1 (6 bases). CDR1 and CDR2 from the germline V gene are SGHRS and YFSETQ. The CDR3 runs 13 residues. Trimming removed 5 bases from V and 0 bases from J, with 6 bases in between. CDR3 in DNA: TGCGCCAGCAGACAGGGCTCTGGAAACACCATATATTTT. Translated, it gives CASRQGSGNTIYF.

This chain links TRBV28 with TRBJ2-3; TRBD2 aligns across 13 bases. The germline V gene encodes CDR1 MDHEN and CDR2 SYDVKM. The J segment lost 1 base and the V segment lost 3 bases, leaving 1 base of the junction unmatched. This CDR3 region has 16 residues. CDR3 sequence reads: CASSFGLAGGTDTQYF. For the CDR3, the DNA is TGTGCCAGCAGTTTCGGACTAGCGGGGGGCACAGATACGCAGTATTTT.

This clone was picked up a small number of times. CDR3 nucleotide sequence: TGTGCCAGCAGCGCAGAGGGACTAGGGATCGAGCAGTACTTC. Its protein product is CASSAEGLGIEQYF. The chain couples TRBV5-6 to TRBJ2-7; 8 nucleotides agree with TRBD2. Trimming removed 4 bases from V and 6 bases from J; junction bases left unmatched: 9. This CDR3 contains 14 residues. From germline, CDR1 is SGHDT and CDR2 YYEEEE.

A remark on this clone: The same CDR3 is also encoded by other DNA sequences in this sample. This rearrangement joins TRBV5-1 to TRBJ2-7; possible D gene TRBD1, 6 bases. Trimming cost V 3 bases and J 4 bases, with 11 bases left between them. Per the germline V gene, CDR1 is SGHRS and CDR2 is YFSETQ. The CDR3 runs 13 residues. The CDR3 bases are TGCGCCAGCAGCTACGGACAGAATTACGAGCAGTACTTC. It yields the protein CASSYGQNYEQYF. The complete variable domain, with remaining parts taken from reference TRBV5-1 and TRBJ2-7, reads KAGVTQTPRYLIKTRGQQVTLSCSPISGHRSVSWYQQTPGQGLQFLFEYFSETQRNKGNFPGRFSGRQFSNSRSEMNVSTLELGDSALYLCASSYGQNYEQYFGPGTRLTVT.

This chain links TRBV18 with TRBJ2-6; a weak D match, TRBD1 (7 bases). The CDR3 consists of 17 residues. Trimming took 8 bases from V and 1 from J, leaving 18 bases between them. CDR1 is KGHSH and CDR2 is LQKENI in the germline V gene. CDR3 amino acids: CASVSGGSLSGANVLTF. Written as DNA, the CDR3 is TGTGCCAGCGTCTCAGGGGGGTCTTTATCTGGGGCCAACGTCCTGACTTTC.

This clone came up a few times. The chain links TRBV5-6 to TRBJ2-7; possible D gene TRBD2, 6 bases. In germline, CDR1 is SGHDT, CDR2 YYEEEE. This CDR3 spans 14 amino acids. The germline V and J ends were trimmed by 4 bases and 1 base, with 12 bases remaining between them. CDR3 bases: TGTGCCAGCAGCCGGACTACGAAATCCTACGAGCAGTACTTC. It encodes CASSRTTKSYEQYF.

The genes are TRBV4-2 and TRBJ1-3, with D maybe TRBD1 (6 bases). Germline values: CDR1 LGHNA, CDR2 YNFKEQ. Between the trimmed V and J ends, which lost 1 base and 0 bases, there was a span of 10 bases. The CDR3 consists of 16 residues. CDR3 DNA: TGTGCCAGCAGCCAAGCTGGGGGCAGCTCTGGAAACACCATATATTTT. Residues: CASSQAGGSSGNTIYF.

This clone appeared a single time. The chain links TRBV7-9 to TRBJ1-1; D is ambiguous. CDR3 length: 13 amino acids. Trimming stripped 7 bases from V and 8 bases from J, with 17 bases between. In germline, CDR1 is SEHNR, CDR2 FQNEAQ (reference sequence). Here the CDR3 DNA reads TGTGCCAGCAACCCCGGCTCGGGTACCGAAGCTTTCTTT. Protein: CASNPGSGTEAFF.

The J gene is TRBJ1-1, the V gene TRBV13; TRBD1 agrees at 7 bases. The CDR3 contains 14 residues. V lost 2 bases and J lost 3; bases outside the gene matches: 3. From germline, CDR1 is PRHDT and CDR2 FYEKMQ (reference sequence). CDR3 residues: CASSLSGQYTEAFF. CDR3 coding DNA: TGTGCCAGCAGCTTATCGGGACAGTACACTGAAGCTTTCTTT.